The 21 T cell receptor beta chains below were found in one sample sequenced in a study of shared clonotypes between healthy human individuals. Sequencing used immunoSEQ multiplex PCR; TCRdb keeps in-frame clones, though not all of them. The table lists over 2 million clones, just under 95% of them singletons. Terminally differentiated effector memory CD45RA+ cells were excluded from the naive CD8 cells, which were CD45RO-negative and positively selected for CCR7. The sample taken for sequencing was naive CD8+ T cells sorted from blood. The source is a man between 18 and 35 years old in good health.

Remarks on this clone: This same CDR3 is encoded by further DNA sequences in the sample. The chain is built from TRBV9 and TRBJ2-5, with D unresolved. The CDR3 covers 14 residues. V lost 0 bases to trimming and J lost 4 bases, with 10 bases between them. Germline values: CDR1 SGDLS, CDR2 YYNGEE. The CDR3 DNA sequence: TGTGCCAGCAGCGTAGCTGGTGGCCCAGAGACCCAGTACTTC. Protein sequence: CASSVAGGPETQYF. Supplemented by reference TRBV9 and TRBJ2-5, the full variable domain reads DSGVTQTPKHLITATGQRVTLRCSPRSGDLSVYWYQQSLDQGLQFLIQYYNGEERAKGNILERFSAQQFPDLHSELNLSSLELGDSALYFCASSVAGGPETQYFGPGTRLLVL.

About this clone itself: The same CDR3 arises from other DNA sequences in this sample as well. CDR3 sequence reads: CASSLLSSYEQYF. In DNA form, the CDR3 reads TGTGCCAGCAGCTTGTTAAGCTCCTACGAGCAGTACTTC. The chain employs TRBV5-4 and TRBJ2-7; no clear D. The CDR3 extends over 13 amino acids. V lost 1 base and J lost 0, with 5 bases in between. Germline CDR1 is SGHNT and CDR2 is YYREEE (reference sequence).

This clone was detected only once. V gene TRBV27 combines with J gene TRBJ1-2, with D tentatively TRBD1 (6 bases). Trimming stripped 2 bases from V and 8 bases from J, with 24 bases between. The CDR3 length is 17 residues. Germline values: CDR1 MNHEY, CDR2 SMNVEV (reference sequence). Here the CDR3 reads CASSLGAGAGGTGGYTF. The CDR3 nucleotides read TGTGCCAGCAGTTTAGGAGCAGGGGCTGGAGGAACGGGAGGCTACACCTTC.

The chain recombines TRBV6-5 with TRBJ1-4; the D is unclear. This CDR3 has 14 residues. V lost 2 bases to trimming and J lost 4 bases, with 8 bases between them. CDR1 is MNHEY, CDR2 SVGAGI, per germline. CDR3 region: CASSYQAVNEKLFF. The CDR3 DNA follows: TGTGCCAGCAGTTACCAGGCCGTTAATGAAAAACTGTTTTTT.

The chain has TRBV5-8 and TRBJ2-1; D is undetermined. Germline lookup yields CDR1 SGHTS and CDR2 YDEGEE. V lost 1 base and J lost 9, with 11 bases in between. This CDR3 has 13 amino acids. The CDR3 reads CASSLTSKGEQFF. The CDR3 coding sequence is TGTGCCAGCAGCTTGACTTCGAAGGGTGAGCAGTTCTTC.

This clone was seen once. V and J are TRBV5-6 and TRBJ1-4; D is ambiguous. This CDR3 is 15 amino acids long. V lost 4 bases and J 2 bases, leaving 12 bases between the germline ends. Germline-derived CDR1 and CDR2 are SGHDT and YYEEEE. CDR3 region: CASSPAWWTNEKLFF. In nucleotides, the CDR3 is TGTGCCAGCAGCCCGGCCTGGTGGACTAATGAAAAACTGTTTTTT.

The rearrangement links TRBV14 to TRBJ1-6, with a tentative D call TRBD1 (5 bases). The CDR3 consists of 15 residues. V lost 1 base to trimming and J lost 7 bases, with 11 bases between them. Germline lookup yields CDR1 SGHDN and CDR2 FVKESK. DNA for the CDR3: TGTGCCAGCAGCCAAGTTGGCGGGACGAATTCACCCCTCCACTTT. Its protein is CASSQVGGTNSPLHF. The full variable domain, rest sourced from reference TRBV14 and TRBJ1-6, is EAGVTQFPSHSVIEKGQTVTLRCDPISGHDNLYWYRRVMGKEIKFLLHFVKESKQDESGMPNNRFLAERTGGTYSTLKVQPAELEDSGVYFCASSQVGGTNSPLHFGNGTRLTVT.

The chain couples TRBV13 to TRBJ1-2; D is undetermined. Trimming pared 5 bases from V and 4 bases from J, leaving 14 bases between. CDR1 is PRHDT, CDR2 FYEKMQ, per germline (reference sequence). The CDR3 runs to 14 residues. CDR3 nucleotide sequence: TGTGCCAGCAGCAAGCGTGCCAACCTCTATGGCTACACCTTC. Protein: CASSKRANLYGYTF. Supplemented by reference TRBV13 and TRBJ1-2, the full variable domain reads AAGVIQSPRHLIKEKRETATLKCYPIPRHDTVYWYQQGPGQDPQFLISFYEKMQSDKGSIPDRFSAQQFSDYHSELNMSSLELGDSALYFCASSKRANLYGYTFGSGTRLTVV.

V gene TRBV27 combines with J gene TRBJ1-6; D is uncertain. The length of the CDR3 is 13 residues. The V and J ends lost 4 bases and 10 bases respectively, with 11 bases between them. CDR1 is MNHEY, CDR2 SMNVEV, per germline (reference sequence). The CDR3 here is CASSSGVPSPLHF. CDR3 coding DNA: TGTGCCAGCAGTTCTGGGGTCCCATCACCCCTCCACTTT.

Of note for this clone: A much more abundant neighbour one base away suggests this may be a read error. This chain uses TRBV5-5 with TRBJ2-7; the D is unclear. CDR1 SGHKS and CDR2 YYEKEE come from the germline V gene (reference sequence). The ends were cut back, 3 bases at V and 2 bases at J, with 3 bases in the middle. This CDR3 contains 11 residues. Here the CDR3 reads CASSSAYEQYF. The CDR3 nucleotides read TGTGCCAGCAGCTCCGCCTACGAGCAGTACTTC.

J is TRBJ1-1 and V is TRBV9; no firm D call. Germline lookup yields CDR1 SGDLS and CDR2 YYNGEE. This CDR3 has 13 amino acids. Trimming pared 3 bases from V and 0 bases from J, leaving 6 bases between. The CDR3: CASSALLNTEAFF. The DNA for the CDR3 is TGTGCCAGCAGCGCCCTTTTGAACACTGAAGCTTTCTTT.

V usage is TRBV5-1 and J usage is TRBJ2-1; 9 bases line up with TRBD1. This CDR3 region has 16 residues. J lost 0 bases, V lost 6 bases, and 7 bases had no gene match. Germline-derived CDR1 and CDR2 are SGHRS and YFSETQ. The CDR3 region has the DNA TGCGCCAGCACCGGGACAGGGTTAAGCTCCTACAATGAGCAGTTCTTC. It yields the protein CASTGTGLSSYNEQFF. The entire variable domain, with the rest obtained from reference TRBV5-1 and TRBJ2-1, is as follows: KAGVTQTPRYLIKTRGQQVTLSCSPISGHRSVSWYQQTPGQGLQFLFEYFSETQRNKGNFPGRFSGRQFSNSRSEMNVSTLELGDSALYLCASTGTGLSSYNEQFFGPGTRLTVL.

The rearrangement links TRBV4-1 to TRBJ1-2, with TRBD1 identical over 9 bases. The germline V gene has CDR1 MGHRA and CDR2 YSYEKL. The CDR3 loop spans 17 amino acids. The V segment lost 4 bases and the J segment 6 bases; nucleotides outside the gene matches: 15. This CDR3 reads CASSLGSWDREVDGYTF. In DNA form, the CDR3 reads TGCGCCAGCAGCCTCGGAAGCTGGGACAGGGAAGTGGATGGCTACACCTTC.

The V call is TRBV9, the J call TRBJ1-2; no clear D gene. The V gene lost 2 bases and the J gene lost 2 bases, with 10 bases spanning the gap. The CDR3 is made up of 14 amino acids. The V gene's germline CDR1 is SGDLS and CDR2 YYNGEE. CDR3 DNA sequence: TGTGCCAGCAGCGTTTCTAAGGACAACTATGGCTACACCTTC. It specifies CASSVSKDNYGYTF.

The chain joins TRBV9 to TRBJ1-2; 7 bases align to TRBD1. Germline V CDR1 and CDR2: SGDLS, YYNGEE. This CDR3 is built from 15 residues. The V and J ends lost 0 bases and 2 bases, in that order; junction bases with no gene match: 4. Here the CDR3 DNA reads TGTGCCAGCAGCGTAGCGCAGGGGGAGAACTATGGCTACACCTTC. It encodes CASSVAQGENYGYTF.

Comment on this clone: This CDR3 is also generated by other DNA sequences in the sample. The V gene is TRBV4-3, the J gene TRBJ2-7, with TRBD1 matching 7 bases. The V and J ends lost 1 base and 4 bases, in that order; junction bases with no gene match: 1. The CDR3 covers 13 residues. Germline V gives CDR1 LGHNA, CDR2 YSLEER. DNA of the CDR3: TGCGCCAGCAGCCAAGCACAGGGGTACGAGCAGTACTTC. This gives the protein CASSQAQGYEQYF.

The CDR3 spells CATSTGVGELFF. The DNA for the CDR3 is TGCGCCACCTCAACAGGGGTCGGGGAGCTGTTTTTT. The gene calls are TRBV10-1 and TRBJ2-2, with 7 bases that match TRBD1. CDR3 length: 12 amino acids. Looked up from germline, CDR1 is WNHNN and CDR2 is SYGVQD (reference sequence). V trimming: 10 bases; J trimming: 7 bases; junction bases outside the gene matches: 6.

The genes are TRBV7-9 and TRBJ2-2; 8 bases align to TRBD1. With V trimmed by 2 bases and J by 3 bases, 8 bases remained unmatched. CDR1 and CDR2 from the germline V gene are SEHNR and FQNEAQ (reference sequence). CDR3 size: 17 residues. The CDR3 loop reads CASSLTTGGSDTGELFF. The CDR3 DNA follows: TGTGCCAGCAGCTTAACTACAGGGGGATCGGACACCGGGGAGCTGTTTTTT.

This chain uses TRBV7-6 with TRBJ1-6; D gene ambiguous. From germline, CDR1 is SGHVS and CDR2 FNYEAQ. The CDR3 covers 12 residues. Trimming pared 0 bases from V and 10 bases from J, leaving 4 bases between. The chain's CDR3 is CASSLAGSPLHF. The CDR3 coding sequence is TGTGCCAGCAGCTTAGCCGGGTCACCCCTCCACTTT.

The chain has TRBV29-1 and TRBJ2-3, with 14 bases that match TRBD2. The CDR3 spans 18 residues. CDR1 SQVTM and CDR2 ANQGSEA come from the germline V gene. V was clipped by 3 bases and J by 1 base; unmatched bases: 9. The CDR3 DNA follows: TGCAGCGTTGAGTCCCCGGGACTAGCGGGGGTGCGCACAGATACGCAGTATTTT. It codes for CSVESPGLAGVRTDTQYF.

The rearrangement uses TRBV30 and TRBJ1-2, with D uncertain. The CDR3 extends over 12 amino acids. The V and J ends lost 4 bases and 0 bases respectively, with 6 bases between them. In germline, CDR1 is GTSNPN, CDR2 SVGIG (reference sequence). CDR3 protein: CAWTIPNYGYTF. DNA of the CDR3: TGTGCCTGGACGATTCCTAACTATGGCTACACCTTC. The entire variable domain, with the rest obtained from reference TRBV30 and TRBJ1-2, is as follows: SQTIHQWPATLVQPVGSPLSLECTVEGTSNPNLYWYRQAAGRGLQLLFYSVGIGQISSEVPQNLSASRPQDRQFILSSKKLLLSDSGFYLCAWTIPNYGYTFGSGTRLTVV.